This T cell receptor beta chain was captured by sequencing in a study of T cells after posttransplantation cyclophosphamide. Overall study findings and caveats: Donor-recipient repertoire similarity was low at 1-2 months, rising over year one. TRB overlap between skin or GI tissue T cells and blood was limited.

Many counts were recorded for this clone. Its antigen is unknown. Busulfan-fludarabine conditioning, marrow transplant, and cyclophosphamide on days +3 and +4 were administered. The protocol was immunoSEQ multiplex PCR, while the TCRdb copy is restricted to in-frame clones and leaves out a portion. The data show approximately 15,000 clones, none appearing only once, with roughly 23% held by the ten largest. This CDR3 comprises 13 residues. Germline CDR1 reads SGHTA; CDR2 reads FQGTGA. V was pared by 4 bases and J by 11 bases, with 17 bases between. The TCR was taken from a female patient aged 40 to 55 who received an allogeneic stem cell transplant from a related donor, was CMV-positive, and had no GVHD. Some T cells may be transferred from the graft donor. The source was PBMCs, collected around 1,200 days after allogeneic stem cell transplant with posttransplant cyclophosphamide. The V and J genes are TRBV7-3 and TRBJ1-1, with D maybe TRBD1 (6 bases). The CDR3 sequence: CASSSRSTGWAFF. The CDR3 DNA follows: TGTGCCAGCAGCTCCCGCTCAACAGGGTGGGCTTTCTTT. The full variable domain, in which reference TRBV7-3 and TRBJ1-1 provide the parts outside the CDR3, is GAGVSQTPSNKVTEKGKYVELRCDPISGHTALYWYRQSLGQGPEFLIYFQGTGAADDSGLPNDRFFAVRPEGSVSTLKIQRTERGDSAVYLCASSSRSTGWAFFGQGTRLTVV.